This T cell receptor beta chain was obtained from a study of cytomegalovirus exposure and HLA in healthy donors. Study-level results: When analyzed later, a missense DCLRE1C variant was found to be linked to TCR beta V- and J-gene trimming. The investigators catalogued under 200 TCR beta chains as cytomegalovirus-associated. Association with HLA alleles at 0.05 false discovery rate was found for 15,000 or so TCR beta sequences in a later analysis.

For this clone: Its antigen is as yet unknown.

PCR amplification relied on 60 Vbeta primers (plus 13 Jbeta primers). The method was immunoSEQ multiplex PCR; TCRdb's version includes in-frame clones alone and lacks a portion of them. The sample holds around 220,000 clones; around 75% are singletons and the top ten take about 1.9%. The CDR3 covers 14 residues. Germline V lookup: CDR1 MNHEY, CDR2 SVGAGI. The V and J ends lost 6 bases and 5 bases respectively, with 16 bases between them. V and J are TRBV6-5 and TRBJ1-1; D unclear. Sequencing was done on a sample of PBMCs. This receptor was identified in a woman in her 30s in good health and CMV-seronegative. In DNA form, the CDR3 reads TGTGCCAGCAGCCTCTCCCGGGTGAGGACTGAAGCTTTCTTT. Translated: CASSLSRVRTEAFF.